The T cell receptor (beta chain) under discussion was sequenced for a study of CD4 T cells in relation to SARS-CoV-2 and coronaviruses. Study-level background: Controls used an HIV-1 Nef peptide pool or no peptide.

The CDR3 contains 14 residues. The germline CDR1 and CDR2 sequences are MNHNY and SVGAGI (reference sequence). Trimming at V came to 8 bases and at J to 7 bases, leaving 10 bases not matched to a gene. Before the COVID-19 pandemic, during about 2011-2019, CD4+ T cells were taken from unexposed donors. Isolation of CD4+ T cells took place after roughly nine days in culture. Cells permitting, SARS-CoV-2 S/N and four cold-coronavirus spikes were tested on unexposed-donor CD4+ T cells. Each well had 2.1 million or so PBMCs in approximately 5% human AB serum with IL-2. Measured with immunoSEQ multiplex PCR; TCRdb has only the in-frame clones, and not every one. The data contain some 30,000 clones, around 84% of them singletons. Regarding this clone: Its antigen remains unknown.

This clonotype was obtained from a human donor in good health. The material sequenced was CD4+ T cells from PBMCs, cultured in vitro. The chain has TRBV6-6 and TRBJ2-7; 11 bases align to TRBD2. The CDR3 bases are TGTGCCAGCGAGGGGAGACTAGCGGGAATTGAGCAGTACTTC. This sequence encodes CASEGRLAGIEQYF.